One and the same sample provided the 3 T cell receptor beta chains below, sequenced in a study of Tregs in tolerant kidney transplant recipients. Profiling relied on immunoSEQ multiplex PCR, and the TCRdb table lists in-frame clones only, not all of them. The data contain about 110,000 clones, around 90% of them singletons. Sequencing was performed on CD4+ T cells from blood, taken before the transplant. The receptors shown here come from a human donor who received a combined kidney and bone marrow transplant.

Details on this clone: Its ends do not fully match the called genes, so a read error is possible. V is TRBV9 and J is TRBJ1-2; D gene ambiguous. The CDR3 loop spans 14 amino acids. In germline, CDR1 is SGDLS, CDR2 YYNGEE. CDR3 sequence reads: CASSAPNAVGGYAF. CDR3 nucleotide sequence: TGTGCCAGCAGCGCCCCTAACGCGGTGGGTGGCTACGCCTTC. Supplemented by reference TRBV9 and TRBJ1-2, the full variable domain reads DSGVTQTPKHLITATGQRVTLRCSPRSGDLSVYWYQQSLDQGLQFLIQYYNGEERAKGNILERFSAQQFPDLHSELNLSSLELGDSALYFCASSAPNAVGGYAFGSGTRLTVV.

The genes are TRBV7-7 and TRBJ2-7, with D unresolved. V gave up 1 base and J gave up 7 bases, with 11 bases separating them. This CDR3 contains 13 residues. The germline V gene has CDR1 SSHAT and CDR2 FNYEAQ (reference sequence). The CDR3 region is CASSLDLSGEQYF. The CDR3 DNA reads TGTGCCAGCAGCTTAGACTTGTCCGGGGAGCAGTACTTC.

CDR3 nucleotides: TGTGCCAGCAGCTTTTACAGGGGTGAGCAGTTCTTC. It is translated as CASSFYRGEQFF. The chain recombines TRBV7-6 with TRBJ2-1; 7 bases agree with TRBD1. V was clipped by 3 bases and J by 9 bases; unmatched bases: 2. This CDR3 spans 12 amino acids. Germline V CDR1 and CDR2: SGHVS, FNYEAQ.